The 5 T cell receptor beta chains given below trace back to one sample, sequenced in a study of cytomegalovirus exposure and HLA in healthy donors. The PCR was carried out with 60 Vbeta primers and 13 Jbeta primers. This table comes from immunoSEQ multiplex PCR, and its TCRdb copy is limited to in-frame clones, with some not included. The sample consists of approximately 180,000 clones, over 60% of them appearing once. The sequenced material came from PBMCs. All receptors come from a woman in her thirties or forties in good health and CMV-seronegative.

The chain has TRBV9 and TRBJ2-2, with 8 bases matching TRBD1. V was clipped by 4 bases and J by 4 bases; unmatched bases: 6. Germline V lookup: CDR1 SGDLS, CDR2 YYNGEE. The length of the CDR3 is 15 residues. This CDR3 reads CASSPRDRSTGELFF. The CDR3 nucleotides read TGTGCCAGCAGCCCCCGGGACAGGAGCACCGGGGAGCTGTTTTTT.

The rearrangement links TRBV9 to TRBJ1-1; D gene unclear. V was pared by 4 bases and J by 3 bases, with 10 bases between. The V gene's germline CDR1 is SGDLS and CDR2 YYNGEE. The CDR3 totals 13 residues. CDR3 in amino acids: CASSFKGDTEAFF. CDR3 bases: TGTGCCAGCAGCTTCAAGGGAGACACTGAAGCTTTCTTT.

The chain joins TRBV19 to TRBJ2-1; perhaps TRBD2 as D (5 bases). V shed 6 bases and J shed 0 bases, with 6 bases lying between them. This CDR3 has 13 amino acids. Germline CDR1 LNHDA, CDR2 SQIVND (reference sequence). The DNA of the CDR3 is TGTGCCAGTAGAGCGGTCTCCTACAATGAGCAGTTCTTC. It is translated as CASRAVSYNEQFF.

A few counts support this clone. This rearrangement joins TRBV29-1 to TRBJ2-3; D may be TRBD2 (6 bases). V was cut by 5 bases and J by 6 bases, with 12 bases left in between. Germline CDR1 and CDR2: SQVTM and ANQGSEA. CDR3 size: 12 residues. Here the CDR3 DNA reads TGCAGCGTTCATCAGGCGGGGGATACGCAGTATTTT. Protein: CSVHQAGDTQYF.

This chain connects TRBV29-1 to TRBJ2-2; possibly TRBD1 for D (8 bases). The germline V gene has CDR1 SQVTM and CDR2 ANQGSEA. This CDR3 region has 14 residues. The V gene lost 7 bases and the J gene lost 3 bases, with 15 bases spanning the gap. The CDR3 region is CSAGGQVDTGELFF. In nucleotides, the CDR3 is TGCAGCGCGGGGGGACAGGTGGACACCGGGGAGCTGTTTTTT.